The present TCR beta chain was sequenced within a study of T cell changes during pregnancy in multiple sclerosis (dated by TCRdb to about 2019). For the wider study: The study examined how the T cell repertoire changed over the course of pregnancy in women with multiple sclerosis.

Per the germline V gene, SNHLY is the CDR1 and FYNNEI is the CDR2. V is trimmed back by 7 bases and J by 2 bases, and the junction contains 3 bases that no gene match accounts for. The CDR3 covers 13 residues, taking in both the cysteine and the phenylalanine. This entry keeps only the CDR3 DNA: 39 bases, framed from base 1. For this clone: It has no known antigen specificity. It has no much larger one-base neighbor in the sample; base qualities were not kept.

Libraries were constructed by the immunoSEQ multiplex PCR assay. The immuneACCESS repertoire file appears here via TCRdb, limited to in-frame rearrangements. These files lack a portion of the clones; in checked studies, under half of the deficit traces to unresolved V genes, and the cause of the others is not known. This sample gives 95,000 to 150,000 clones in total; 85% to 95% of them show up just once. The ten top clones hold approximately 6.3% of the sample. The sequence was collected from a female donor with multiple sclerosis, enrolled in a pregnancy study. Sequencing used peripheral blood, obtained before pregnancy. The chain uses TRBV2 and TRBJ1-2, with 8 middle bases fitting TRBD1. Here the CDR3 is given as CASINRGNYGYTF. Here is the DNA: TGTGCCAGCATAAACAGGGGGAACTATGGCTACACCTTC.